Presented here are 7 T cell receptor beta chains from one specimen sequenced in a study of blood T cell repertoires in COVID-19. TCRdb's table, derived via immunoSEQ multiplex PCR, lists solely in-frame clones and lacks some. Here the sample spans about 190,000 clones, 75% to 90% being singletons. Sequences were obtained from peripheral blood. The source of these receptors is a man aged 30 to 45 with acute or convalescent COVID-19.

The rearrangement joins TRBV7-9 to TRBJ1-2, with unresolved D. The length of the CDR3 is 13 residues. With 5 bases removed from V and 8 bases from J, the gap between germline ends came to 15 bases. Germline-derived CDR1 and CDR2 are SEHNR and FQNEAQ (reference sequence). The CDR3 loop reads CASSTANPGGYTF. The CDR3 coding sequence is TGTGCCAGCAGCACGGCCAACCCGGGAGGCTACACCTTC.

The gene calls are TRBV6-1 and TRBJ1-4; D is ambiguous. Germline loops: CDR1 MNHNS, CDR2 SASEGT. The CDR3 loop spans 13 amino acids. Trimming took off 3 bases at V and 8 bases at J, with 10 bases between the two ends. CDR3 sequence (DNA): TGTGCCAGCAGTGACAAGCGATGGGAAAAACTGTTTTTT. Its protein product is CASSDKRWEKLFF.

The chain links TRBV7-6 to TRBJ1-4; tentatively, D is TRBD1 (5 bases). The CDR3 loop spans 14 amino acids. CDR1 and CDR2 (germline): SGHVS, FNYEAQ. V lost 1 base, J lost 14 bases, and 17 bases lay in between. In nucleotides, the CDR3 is TGTGCCAGCAGCTTAGAGGGGCGGCGGTTACCCCTGTTTTTT. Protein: CASSLEGRRLPLFF.

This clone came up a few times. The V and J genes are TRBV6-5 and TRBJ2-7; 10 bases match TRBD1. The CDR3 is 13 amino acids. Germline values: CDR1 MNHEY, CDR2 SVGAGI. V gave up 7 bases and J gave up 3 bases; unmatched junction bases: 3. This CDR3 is CASTRDRGYEQYF. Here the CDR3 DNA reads TGTGCCAGCACCCGGGACAGGGGCTACGAGCAGTACTTC.

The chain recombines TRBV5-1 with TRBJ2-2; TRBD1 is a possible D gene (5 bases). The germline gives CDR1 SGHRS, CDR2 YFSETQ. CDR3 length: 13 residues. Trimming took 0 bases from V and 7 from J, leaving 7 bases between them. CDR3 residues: CASSLVQGGELFF. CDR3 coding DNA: TGCGCCAGCAGCTTGGTTCAGGGCGGGGAGCTGTTTTTT.

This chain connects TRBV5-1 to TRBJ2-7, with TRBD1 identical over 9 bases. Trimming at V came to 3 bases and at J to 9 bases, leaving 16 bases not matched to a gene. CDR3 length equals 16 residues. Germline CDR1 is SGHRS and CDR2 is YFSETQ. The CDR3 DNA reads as TGCGCCAGCAGCTCATTAACCGGGACAGGGCAGCAGGGGCAGTACTTC. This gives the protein CASSSLTGTGQQGQYF.

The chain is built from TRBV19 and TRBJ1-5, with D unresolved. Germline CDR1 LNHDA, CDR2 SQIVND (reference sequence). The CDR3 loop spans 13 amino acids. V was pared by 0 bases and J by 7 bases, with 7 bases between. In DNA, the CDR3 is TGTGCCAGTAGTATAGACGGTTTGCAGCCCCAGCATTTT. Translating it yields CASSIDGLQPQHF.